The next 30 T cell receptor beta chains were all read from a single sample in a study of blood T cell repertoires in COVID-19. The table came from immunoSEQ multiplex PCR; TCRdb's copy has only in-frame clones and leaves some out. Among 380,000 or so clones listed, 88% were seen once. Material for sequencing was PBMCs or T cells enriched from blood (not recorded which). These receptors were taken from a woman aged 40 to 50 with acute COVID-19.

This chain connects TRBV10-3 to TRBJ2-7; 7 bases map to TRBD1. Germline V gene lookup returns CDR1 ENHRY and CDR2 SYGVKD. J was trimmed by 0 bases and V by 9 bases; bases with no gene match: 5. The CDR3 runs to 13 residues. CDR3 nucleotide sequence: TGTGCCATAGCAAGGGACAGCTCCTACGAGCAGTACTTC. This encodes CAIARDSSYEQYF.

This chain connects TRBV5-1 to TRBJ2-5; 7 nucleotides agree with TRBD2. This CDR3 spans 17 amino acids. The junction had 13 bases not matched to a gene; V was cut back by 0 bases and J by 5 bases. Per germline, CDR1 SGHRS and CDR2 YFSETQ. CDR3 nucleotides: TGCGCCAGCAGCTTGGCCAGTACTAGCGTGGTGGGCGAGACCCAGTACTTC. Protein sequence: CASSLASTSVVGETQYF.

The chain couples TRBV30 to TRBJ1-2; D is undetermined. This CDR3 is 13 amino acids long. Looked up from germline, CDR1 is GTSNPN and CDR2 is SVGIG (reference sequence). V dropped 3 bases and J dropped 5 bases, with 13 bases sitting between them. The CDR3, as DNA: TGTGCCTGGAGCGGAACCGGGTCTTATGGCTACACCTTC. Translation gives CAWSGTGSYGYTF.

The V call is TRBV19, the J call TRBJ2-1; maybe TRBD2 (5 bases). Per germline, CDR1 LNHDA and CDR2 SQIVND (reference sequence). The V end lost 9 bases, the J end lost 6 bases, and 12 bases lay between the germline ends. This CDR3 is 12 amino acids long. CDR3 DNA sequence: TGTGCCAGCCACAGCGGCGGCAATGAGCAGTTCTTC. Residues: CASHSGGNEQFF.

This clone was picked up a small number of times. This chain links TRBV27 with TRBJ1-2, with 8 bases lining up with TRBD1. Germline CDR1 and CDR2: MNHEY and SMNVEV (reference sequence). The ends lost 1 base at V and 8 bases at J; junction bases unmatched: 9. The CDR3 length is 15 residues. The DNA for the CDR3 is TGTGCCAGCAGTTTATGGGCAGGGGGCGCGGGAGGCTACACCTTC. Translating it yields CASSLWAGGAGGYTF.

The chain uses TRBV10-3 and TRBJ1-3, with 7 bases aligning to TRBD1. Germline loops: CDR1 ENHRY, CDR2 SYGVKD. With V trimmed by 3 bases and J by 3 bases, 5 bases remained unmatched. This CDR3 has 15 residues. The CDR3 spells CAISDRGDHGNTIYF. CDR3 coding DNA: TGTGCCATCAGTGACAGGGGGGATCATGGAAACACCATATATTTT.

This chain uses TRBV30 with TRBJ1-1; possibly TRBD1 for D (5 bases). CDR3 length: 13 residues. Deletions cut 2 bases from V and 4 bases from J, with 11 bases between. Germline-derived CDR1 and CDR2 are GTSNPN and SVGIG (reference sequence). For the CDR3, the DNA is TGTGCCTGGAGTTACCAGGGAATCACTGAAGCTTTCTTT. Encoded protein: CAWSYQGITEAFF.

V and J are TRBV9 and TRBJ1-1; a possible D gene is TRBD1 (6 bases). Germline CDR1 and CDR2: SGDLS and YYNGEE. V lost 3 bases to trimming and J lost 4 bases, with 16 bases between them. This CDR3 region has 15 residues. As DNA, the CDR3 is TGTGCCAGCAGCGCCCACAGGGATTCGACCACTGAAGCTTTCTTT. Translated: CASSAHRDSTTEAFF. Full variable domain (remainder filled in from reference TRBV9 and TRBJ1-1): DSGVTQTPKHLITATGQRVTLRCSPRSGDLSVYWYQQSLDQGLQFLIQYYNGEERAKGNILERFSAQQFPDLHSELNLSSLELGDSALYFCASSAHRDSTTEAFFGQGTRLTVV.

V usage is TRBV5-1 and J usage is TRBJ2-3, with 8 bases lining up with TRBD2. Germline V gives CDR1 SGHRS, CDR2 YFSETQ. This CDR3 is 14 amino acids long. The ends lost 1 base at V and 5 bases at J; junction bases unmatched: 3. The CDR3 loop is CASSLLRGGDTQYF. The CDR3 DNA sequence: TGCGCCAGCAGCTTGTTACGGGGGGGAGATACGCAGTATTTT.

This clone has a single count. CDR3 loop: CASSRGQQYNQPQHF. DNA of the CDR3: TGTGCCAGCAGTCGAGGTCAGCAGTACAATCAGCCCCAGCATTTT. The chain links TRBV2 to TRBJ1-5; D is unclear. The CDR3 contains 15 residues. From germline, CDR1 is SNHLY and CDR2 FYNNEI. With 5 bases removed from V and 3 bases from J, the gap between germline ends came to 14 bases.

The chain carries TRBV6-6 and TRBJ1-1; D not resolved. This CDR3 is built from 11 residues. Germline lookup yields CDR1 MNHNY and CDR2 SVGAGI (reference sequence). Deletions cut 2 bases from V and 9 bases from J, with 7 bases between. In nucleotides, the CDR3 is TGTGCCAGCAGTTACGAGGGTAAAGCTTTCTTT. Its translation is CASSYEGKAFF.

This sequence joins TRBV29-1 and TRBJ2-7; 12 positions match TRBD2. This CDR3 has 14 residues. The germline V gene has CDR1 SQVTM and CDR2 ANQGSEA. After removal of 7 bases from V and 0 bases from J, the junction contained 4 bases not matched to a gene. CDR3 sequence: CSARTSGVSYEQYF. CDR3 DNA: TGCAGCGCCCGGACTAGCGGGGTCTCCTACGAGCAGTACTTC.

The rearrangement uses TRBV6-1 and TRBJ1-5; tentatively, D is TRBD1 (6 bases). V lost 1 base to trimming and J lost 6 bases, with 25 bases between them. The V gene's germline CDR1 is MNHNS and CDR2 SASEGT. The CDR3 runs to 19 residues. CDR3 region: CASSEEGGWGGGFVQPQHF. The CDR3 bases are TGTGCCAGCAGTGAAGAAGGGGGATGGGGGGGCGGATTCGTTCAGCCCCAGCATTTT.

The genes are TRBV4-1 and TRBJ2-2; 11 bases agree with TRBD2. From germline, CDR1 is MGHRA and CDR2 YSYEKL. Trimming removed 3 bases from V and 7 bases from J; junction bases left unmatched: 10. CDR3 size: 17 residues. This CDR3 reads CASSQRSTSGGNGELFF. The CDR3 coding sequence is TGCGCCAGCAGCCAGAGGAGCACTAGCGGGGGAAACGGGGAGCTGTTTTTT.

V is TRBV10-3 and J is TRBJ2-1, with TRBD2 matching over 11 bases. The CDR3 has 14 residues. V shed 5 bases and J 7 bases; nucleotides not matched to a gene: 4. Germline CDR1 ENHRY, CDR2 SYGVKD. The CDR3 sequence: CAISLAGGWNEQFF. CDR3 DNA: TGTGCCATCAGTCTAGCGGGGGGCTGGAATGAGCAGTTCTTC.

The chain links TRBV29-1 to TRBJ1-3; TRBD1 matches at 9 bases. The trim removed 7 bases at V and 0 bases at J, leaving 7 bases unmatched. The germline CDR1 and CDR2 sequences are SQVTM and ANQGSEA. This CDR3 region has 15 residues. The CDR3 nucleotides read TGCAGCGCAAAACAGGGGGCGAGCTCTGGAAACACCATATATTTT. It yields the protein CSAKQGASSGNTIYF.

This clone came up a few times. The rearrangement links TRBV24-1 to TRBJ2-7; 12 bases are shared with TRBD1. Germline V CDR1 and CDR2: KGHDR, SFDVKD. J gave up 5 bases and V 1 base, and 2 bases lay outside the gene matches. This CDR3 is built from 15 residues. The CDR3: CATSDLGTGGDEQYF. The CDR3 nucleotides are TGTGCCACCAGTGATTTAGGGACAGGGGGCGACGAGCAGTACTTC.

This clone has just one count. The chain has TRBV5-1 and TRBJ2-7; 8 nucleotides agree with TRBD1. Germline CDR1 reads SGHRS; CDR2 reads YFSETQ. CDR3 length: 16 amino acids. J lost 6 bases, V lost 4 bases, and 15 bases had no gene match. DNA of the CDR3: TGCGCCAGCAGCCCGAGTTCGGGGACAGGAGCCGCCGAGCAGTACTTC. Its protein product is CASSPSSGTGAAEQYF.

The chain carries TRBV2 and TRBJ1-6, with TRBD1 identical over 9 bases. Germline assignment: CDR1 SNHLY and CDR2 FYNNEI. Trimming took 5 bases from V and 7 from J; bases not matched to a gene: 6. The CDR3 runs to 15 residues. The CDR3 region has the DNA TGTGCCAGCAGTAAGCGGACAGGGGACAATTCACCCCTCCACTTT. Its protein product is CASSKRTGDNSPLHF.

The V and J genes are TRBV29-1 and TRBJ1-4; TRBD1 aligns across 9 bases. CDR1 and CDR2 (germline): SQVTM, ANQGSEA. V dropped 1 base and J dropped 4; count of bases not matched to a gene: 1. CDR3 size: 14 residues. The CDR3: CSVEGTGDNEKLFF. The CDR3 DNA follows: TGCAGCGTTGAAGGGACAGGGGATAATGAAAAACTGTTTTTT. The variable domain in full, completed from reference TRBV29-1 and TRBJ1-4, reads SAVISQKPSRDICQRGTSLTIQCQVDSQVTMMFWYRQQPGQSLTLIATANQGSEATYESGFVIDKFPISRPNLTFSTLTVSNMSPEDSSIYLCSVEGTGDNEKLFFGSGTQLSVL.

This clone was picked up a small number of times. The chain has TRBV30 and TRBJ1-3; 7 positions match TRBD1. Trimming took 5 bases from V and 2 from J; bases not matched to a gene: 3. There are 13 residues in the CDR3. Germline V gene lookup returns CDR1 GTSNPN and CDR2 SVGIG (reference sequence). The CDR3 DNA sequence: TGTGCCTGGGGACAGGAACCTGGAAACACCATATATTTT. The encoded protein is CAWGQEPGNTIYF. The full variable domain, rest sourced from reference TRBV30 and TRBJ1-3, is SQTIHQWPATLVQPVGSPLSLECTVEGTSNPNLYWYRQAAGRGLQLLFYSVGIGQISSEVPQNLSASRPQDRQFILSSKKLLLSDSGFYLCAWGQEPGNTIYFGEGSWLTVV.

This chain joins TRBV24-1 and TRBJ2-5, with D possibly matching TRBD1 (5 bases). Germline assignment: CDR1 KGHDR and CDR2 SFDVKD. Trimming stripped 3 bases from V and 4 bases from J, with 17 bases between. The CDR3 has 16 amino acids. DNA of the CDR3: TGTGCCACCAGTGATGAGATCGTAGGGGCCGGAGAGACCCAGTACTTC. Translation gives CATSDEIVGAGETQYF.

This clone was recorded a few times. CDR3 in amino acids: CATSGGDRGGQPQHF. CDR3 nucleotide sequence: TGTGCCACCAGTGGCGGGGACAGGGGTGGTCAGCCCCAGCATTTT. This chain links TRBV24-1 with TRBJ1-5; 10 positions match TRBD1. The CDR3 is 15 amino acids. Germline V gene data show CDR1 as KGHDR and CDR2 as SFDVKD. V gave up 5 bases and J gave up 6 bases; unmatched junction bases: 6.

The chain joins TRBV2 to TRBJ1-2; D remains unclear. CDR1 is SNHLY and CDR2 is FYNNEI in the germline V gene. V dropped 7 bases and J dropped 6 bases, with 6 bases sitting between them. The CDR3 is 10 amino acids. The CDR3 bases are TGTGCCAGCATCGGTGATGGCTACACCTTC. This codes for CASIGDGYTF.

The chain uses TRBV21-1 and TRBJ2-3; TRBD2, the table's D call, was not compared with the DNA. TRBV21-1 is classified as a pseudogene. There are 16 residues in the CDR3. The CDR3 DNA sequence: TGTGCCAGCAGCAAAGAAGCGGCGGGGGCCCCCCATACGCAGTATTTT. Its translation is CASSKEAAGAPHTQYF.

The chain combines TRBV7-9 with TRBJ1-1; 8 nucleotides match TRBD1. Looked up from germline, CDR1 is SEHNR and CDR2 is FQNEAQ (reference sequence). The CDR3 is made up of 15 amino acids. J was trimmed by 4 bases and V by 4 bases; bases with no gene match: 8. The CDR3 DNA is TGTGCCAGCAGCTCAGGCAGGGGGCTCGTCACTGAAGCTTTCTTT. This encodes CASSSGRGLVTEAFF.

This clone was detected only once. The rearrangement uses TRBV20-1 and TRBJ1-2, with D hard to call. There are 11 residues in the CDR3. The V gene's germline CDR1 is DFQATT and CDR2 SNEGSKA (reference sequence). V was shortened by 3 bases and J by 6 bases, with 8 bases between the two germline ends. The CDR3 reads CSASAGHGYTF. The CDR3 nucleotides read TGCAGTGCTAGTGCTGGGCATGGCTACACCTTC.

V usage is TRBV7-6 and J usage is TRBJ2-3, with D maybe TRBD2 (5 bases). V lost 5 bases to trimming and J lost 0 bases, with 12 bases between them. The V gene's germline CDR1 is SGHVS and CDR2 FNYEAQ. The CDR3 loop spans 15 amino acids. CDR3 region: CASSASSRSTDTQYF. CDR3 DNA sequence: TGTGCCAGCAGCGCATCTAGCCGAAGCACAGATACGCAGTATTTT. Full variable domain (outside the CDR3, taken from reference TRBV7-6 and TRBJ2-3): GAGVSQSPRYKVTKRGQDVALRCDPISGHVSLYWYRQALGQGPEFLTYFNYEAQQDKSGLPNDRFSAERPEGSISTLTIQRTEQRDSAMYRCASSASSRSTDTQYFGPGTRLTVL.

This chain connects TRBV24-1 to TRBJ1-2; 8 bases align to TRBD1. The CDR3 consists of 12 residues. Germline CDR1 reads KGHDR; CDR2 reads SFDVKD. V lost 9 bases to trimming and J lost 4 bases; unmatched junction nucleotides: 3. The CDR3 sequence is CATSDRAYGYTF. Here the CDR3 DNA reads TGTGCCACCTCGGACAGGGCCTATGGCTACACCTTC.

The genes are TRBV19 and TRBJ2-5; TRBD1 matches 9 bases. From germline, CDR1 is LNHDA and CDR2 SQIVND (reference sequence). The CDR3 has 13 residues. V shed 7 bases and J 13 bases; nucleotides not matched to a gene: 13. The CDR3 region has the DNA TGTGCCAGTATTCCCTTCGGACAGGGGAAGGGGTACTTC. Protein: CASIPFGQGKGYF. The variable domain in full, completed from reference TRBV19 and TRBJ2-5, reads DGGITQSPKYLFRKEGQNVTLSCEQNLNHDAMYWYRQDPGQGLRLIYYSQIVNDFQKGDIAEGYSVSREKKESFPLTVTSAQKNPTAFYLCASIPFGQGKGYFGPGTRLLVL.